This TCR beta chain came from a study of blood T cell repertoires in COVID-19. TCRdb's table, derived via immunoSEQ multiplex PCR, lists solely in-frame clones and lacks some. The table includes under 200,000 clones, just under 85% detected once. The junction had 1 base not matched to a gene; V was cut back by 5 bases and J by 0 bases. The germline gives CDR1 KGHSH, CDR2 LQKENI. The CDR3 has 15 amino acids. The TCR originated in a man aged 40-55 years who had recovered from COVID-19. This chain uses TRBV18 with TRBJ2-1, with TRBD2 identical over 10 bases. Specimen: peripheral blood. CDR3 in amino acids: CASSIAGGSYNEQFF. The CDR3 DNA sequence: TGTGCCAGCTCAATAGCGGGGGGCTCCTACAATGAGCAGTTCTTC. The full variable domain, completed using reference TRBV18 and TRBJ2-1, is NAGVMQNPRHLVRRRGQEARLRCSPMKGHSHVYWYRQLPEEGLKFMVYLQKENIIDESGMPKERFSAEFPKEGPSILRIQQVVRGDSAAYFCASSIAGGSYNEQFFGPGTRLTVL.